Below are 4 T cell receptor beta chains sequenced from a single sample in a study of blood T cell repertoires in COVID-19. The method was immunoSEQ multiplex PCR; TCRdb's version includes in-frame clones alone and lacks a portion of them. The sample records approximately 220,000 clones, 65% to 85% being singletons. Specimen: peripheral blood. All receptors come from a woman older than 75 with acute or convalescent COVID-19.

The chain recombines TRBV5-1 with TRBJ2-2; 12 nucleotides line up with TRBD2. The CDR3 is 15 amino acids. Germline loops: CDR1 SGHRS, CDR2 YFSETQ. The V gene end was trimmed by 2 bases and the J gene end by 5 bases; junction bases not matched to a gene: 1. The CDR3 region is CASSFLAGGTGELFF. The DNA of the CDR3 is TGCGCCAGCAGCTTTCTAGCGGGAGGGACCGGGGAGCTGTTTTTT.

The genes are TRBV5-5 and TRBJ1-4, with D possibly TRBD1 on 6 matching bases. Germline values: CDR1 SGHKS, CDR2 YYEKEE (reference sequence). V shed 0 bases and J shed 8 bases, with 14 bases lying between them. The CDR3 has 15 residues. CDR3 region: CASSLAPQGQEKLFF. The DNA for the CDR3 is TGTGCCAGCAGCTTGGCCCCGCAGGGGCAGGAAAAACTGTTTTTT.

This clone was seen a single time. This chain links TRBV11-2 with TRBJ2-5; no firm D call. Trimming removed 3 bases from V and 1 base from J, with 6 bases in between. CDR3 size: 13 residues. Germline V gene data show CDR1 as SGHAT and CDR2 as FQNNGV. Here the CDR3 DNA reads TGTGCCAGCAGCTTCGGAGTCCAAGAGACCCAGTACTTC. Residues: CASSFGVQETQYF.

The V and J genes are TRBV29-1 and TRBJ2-1; D perhaps matches TRBD1 (10 bases). The CDR3 has 19 residues. Germline V gives CDR1 SQVTM, CDR2 ANQGSEA. V was pared by 8 bases and J by 7 bases, with 36 bases between. CDR3 nucleotide sequence: TGCAGCTCGGGGACTTCCGGGACAGGGGTGAGCGGGAGGTCAAATGAGCAGTTCTTC. It codes for CSSGTSGTGVSGRSNEQFF.